The 12 T cell receptor beta chains listed next were all sequenced from one sample in a study of blood T cells in healthy people across ages. It was with a sample-barcoded 5' primer and a J-beta primer mix that a second PCR of roughly 6 to 12 cycles was run. One entry per CDR3 protein results from TCRdb running MiXCR on the 5' RACE reads. The sample has about 500,000 distinct CDR3 sequences; approximately 25% are singletons. The data also belong to a second study, concerning T cells of mothers and their children.

The sample was blood. Receptors were obtained from a boy between 5 and 17 years old in good health.

This rearrangement joins TRBV5-5 to TRBJ1-1, with 9 bases that match TRBD1. The CDR3 has 14 amino acids. V lost 6 bases to trimming and J lost 3 bases; unmatched junction nucleotides: 6. Germline lookup yields CDR1 SGHKS and CDR2 YYEKEE (reference sequence). The CDR3 sequence: CASNKGQGDTEAFF. The CDR3 DNA sequence: TGTGCCAGCAACAAGGGACAGGGAGACACTGAAGCTTTCTTT.

This chain uses TRBV29-1 with TRBJ2-6, with a weak D call TRBD2 (6 bases). Trimming took off 0 bases at V and 2 bases at J, with 11 bases between the two ends. Germline CDR1 reads SQVTM; CDR2 reads ANQGSEA. This CDR3 region has 16 residues. CDR3 bases: TGCAGCGTTGAAGATCGGGGGTCCCCTGGGGCCAACGTCCTGACTTTC. As protein: CSVEDRGSPGANVLTF.

The CDR3 is CASSRDPTKITGELFF. The CDR3 DNA sequence: TGTGCCAGCAGCCGCGACCCTACGAAAATCACCGGGGAGCTGTTTTTT. This sequence joins TRBV7-2 and TRBJ2-2; no clear D. The CDR3 is made up of 16 amino acids. V lost 5 bases and J 4 bases, leaving 17 bases between the germline ends. Germline V gene lookup returns CDR1 SGHTA and CDR2 FQGNSA.

This clonotype was detected many times. This rearrangement joins TRBV6-6 to TRBJ1-1; D not resolved. The CDR3 is 15 amino acids. The germline V gene has CDR1 MNHNY and CDR2 SVGAGI (reference sequence). Trimming removed 7 bases at V and 5 bases at J, with 20 bases between. The CDR3 loop is CASTDPRGLGTEAFF. The CDR3 DNA follows: TGTGCCAGCACCGATCCTCGGGGTTTAGGGACTGAAGCTTTCTTT.

The chain links TRBV7-3 to TRBJ2-3, with 9 bases fitting TRBD2. V was pared by 6 bases and J by 2 bases, with 6 bases of the junction left unmatched. Germline CDR1 reads SGHTA; CDR2 reads FQGTGA. The CDR3 spans 15 residues. The CDR3 sequence: CASSSSGAYTDTQYF. CDR3 bases: TGTGCCAGCAGTTCTAGCGGGGCCTACACAGATACGCAGTATTTT.

This clonotype came up a few times. The genes are TRBV4-1 and TRBJ2-7; D is unclear. Germline loops: CDR1 MGHRA, CDR2 YSYEKL. This CDR3 spans 12 amino acids. The germline V and J ends were trimmed by 7 bases and 1 base, with 8 bases remaining between them. CDR3 sequence reads: CASMDGSYEQYF. The CDR3 nucleotides are TGCGCCAGCATGGACGGGTCCTACGAGCAGTACTTC.

This clonotype was seen repeatedly, ten times or more. The gene calls are TRBV4-3 and TRBJ2-1; 9 nucleotides agree with TRBD2. The ends lost 0 bases at V and 9 bases at J; junction bases unmatched: 6. Germline V gives CDR1 LGHNA, CDR2 YSLEER. The CDR3 contains 15 residues. The CDR3 bases are TGCGCCAGCAGCCAAGATTTTCCTAGCGGGATTGAGCAGTTCTTC. It translates to CASSQDFPSGIEQFF.

At least ten counts were recorded for this clonotype. The V gene is TRBV11-1, the J gene TRBJ2-1; 7 bases line up with TRBD1. With V trimmed by 1 base and J by 3 bases, 0 bases remained unmatched. The CDR3 loop spans 14 amino acids. The germline V gene encodes CDR1 SGHAT and CDR2 FQDESV (reference sequence). CDR3 loop: CASSLGTGYNEQFF. The CDR3 DNA reads as TGTGCCAGCAGCTTAGGGACAGGCTACAATGAGCAGTTCTTC.

This clonotype was counted only a few times. CDR3 sequence reads: CASSLDRSSNQPQHF. The CDR3 nucleotides are TGCGCCAGCAGCCTGGACAGGTCAAGCAATCAGCCCCAGCATTTT. This rearrangement joins TRBV5-1 to TRBJ1-5, with 7 bases fitting TRBD1. CDR1 is SGHRS, CDR2 YFSETQ, per germline. This CDR3 comprises 15 residues. J was trimmed by 1 base and V by 4 bases; bases with no gene match: 5.

The J gene is TRBJ1-2, the V gene TRBV24-1; D gene unclear. V was trimmed by 4 bases and J by 3 bases, leaving 5 bases between them. In germline, CDR1 is KGHDR, CDR2 SFDVKD. This CDR3 region has 12 residues. CDR3 DNA sequence: TGTGCCACCAGTGACTGGGACTATGGCTACACCTTC. Translation gives CATSDWDYGYTF.

The V gene is TRBV6-5, the J gene TRBJ1-1; D is possibly TRBD1 (5 bases). The V end was cut by 3 bases, the J end by 4 bases, with 9 bases between. The V gene's germline CDR1 is MNHEY and CDR2 SVGAGI. This CDR3 has 13 amino acids. The CDR3 here is CASSYVGGTEAFF. The DNA of the CDR3 is TGTGCCAGCAGTTATGTGGGGGGCACTGAAGCTTTCTTT.

This clonotype was observed a few times. This chain uses TRBV28 with TRBJ1-2; 8 bases line up with TRBD1. CDR3 length: 12 amino acids. CDR1 is MDHEN and CDR2 is SYDVKM in the germline V gene. Trimming cost V 9 bases and J 4 bases; bases outside gene matches: 4. The CDR3: CASRDRPYGYTF. DNA for the CDR3: TGTGCCAGTCGGGACAGGCCCTATGGCTACACCTTC.